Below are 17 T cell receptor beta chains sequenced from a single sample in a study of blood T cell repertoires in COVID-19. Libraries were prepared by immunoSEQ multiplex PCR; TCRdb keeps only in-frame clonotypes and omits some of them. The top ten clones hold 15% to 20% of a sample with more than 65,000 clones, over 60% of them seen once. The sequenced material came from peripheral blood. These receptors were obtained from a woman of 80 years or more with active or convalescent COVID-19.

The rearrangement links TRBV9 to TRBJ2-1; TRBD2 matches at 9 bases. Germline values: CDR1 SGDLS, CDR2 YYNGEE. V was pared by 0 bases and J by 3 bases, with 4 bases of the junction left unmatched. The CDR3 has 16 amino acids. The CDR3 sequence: CASSVGSSGVYNEQFF. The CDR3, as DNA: TGTGCCAGCAGCGTAGGGTCTAGCGGGGTCTACAATGAGCAGTTCTTC. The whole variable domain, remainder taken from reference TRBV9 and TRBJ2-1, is DSGVTQTPKHLITATGQRVTLRCSPRSGDLSVYWYQQSLDQGLQFLIQYYNGEERAKGNILERFSAQQFPDLHSELNLSSLELGDSALYFCASSVGSSGVYNEQFFGPGTRLTVL.

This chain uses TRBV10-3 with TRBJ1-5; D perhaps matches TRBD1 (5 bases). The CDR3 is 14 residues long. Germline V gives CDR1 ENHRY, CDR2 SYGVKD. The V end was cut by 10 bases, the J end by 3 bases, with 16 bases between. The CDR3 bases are TGTGCCACGCAGGGTAACTTGGACAATCAGCCCCAGCATTTT. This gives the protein CATQGNLDNQPQHF.

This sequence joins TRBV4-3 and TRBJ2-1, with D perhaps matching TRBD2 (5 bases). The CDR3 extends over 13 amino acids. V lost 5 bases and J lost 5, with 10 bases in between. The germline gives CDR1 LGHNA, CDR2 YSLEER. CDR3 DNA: TGCGCCAGCAGCGCGGACTTTAACAATGAGCAGTTCTTC. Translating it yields CASSADFNNEQFF.

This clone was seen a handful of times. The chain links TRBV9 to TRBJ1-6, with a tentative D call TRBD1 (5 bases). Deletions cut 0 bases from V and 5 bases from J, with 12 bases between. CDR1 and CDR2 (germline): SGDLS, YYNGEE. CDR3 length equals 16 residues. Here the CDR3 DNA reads TGTGCCAGCAGCGTAGATCAGGGTAATAATAATTCACCCCTCCACTTT. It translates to CASSVDQGNNNSPLHF. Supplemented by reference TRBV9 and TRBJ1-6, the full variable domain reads DSGVTQTPKHLITATGQRVTLRCSPRSGDLSVYWYQQSLDQGLQFLIQYYNGEERAKGNILERFSAQQFPDLHSELNLSSLELGDSALYFCASSVDQGNNNSPLHFGNGTRLTVT.

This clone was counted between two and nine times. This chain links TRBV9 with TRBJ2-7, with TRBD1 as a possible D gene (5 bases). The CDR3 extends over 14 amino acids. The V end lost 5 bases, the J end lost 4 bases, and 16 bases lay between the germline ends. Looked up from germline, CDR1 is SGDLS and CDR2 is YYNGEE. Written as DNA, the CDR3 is TGTGCCAGCAGTGCCCAGGGTTCTGGGTACGAGCAGTACTTC. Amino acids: CASSAQGSGYEQYF.

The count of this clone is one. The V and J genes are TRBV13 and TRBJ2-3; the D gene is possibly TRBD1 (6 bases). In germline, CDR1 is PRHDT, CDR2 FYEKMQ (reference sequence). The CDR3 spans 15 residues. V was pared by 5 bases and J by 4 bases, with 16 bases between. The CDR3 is CASSPLLGGSDTQYF. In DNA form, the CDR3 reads TGTGCCAGCAGCCCCCTCCTTGGGGGCTCAGATACGCAGTATTTT.

CDR3 coding DNA: TGTGCCAGCAGTGAGCCCAGCGGTAGTCGGAATGAGCAGTTCTTC. The encoded protein is CASSEPSGSRNEQFF. This chain joins TRBV6-1 and TRBJ2-1, with D perhaps matching TRBD2 (5 bases). The CDR3 length is 15 residues. Trimming left V 3 bases short and J 7 bases short, with 16 bases between. The V gene's germline CDR1 is MNHNS and CDR2 SASEGT.

The CDR3 region has the DNA TGTGCCAGCAGTTCCTACAGGGCCTCAAACTATGGCTACACCTTC. Residues: CASSSYRASNYGYTF. The rearrangement links TRBV6-2 or TRBV6-3 to TRBJ1-2, with D perhaps matching TRBD1 (6 bases). CDR3 size: 15 residues. V was pared by 4 bases and J by 2 bases, with 14 bases between. Germline V lookup: CDR1 MNHEY, CDR2 SVGEGT.

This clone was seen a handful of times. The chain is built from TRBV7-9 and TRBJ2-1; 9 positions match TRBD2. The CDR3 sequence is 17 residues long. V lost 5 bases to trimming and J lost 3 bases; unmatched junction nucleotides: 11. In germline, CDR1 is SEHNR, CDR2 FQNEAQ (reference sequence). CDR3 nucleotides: TGTGCCAGCAGCGACATAGCGGGGGATTTGGTCTACAATGAGCAGTTCTTC. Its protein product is CASSDIAGDLVYNEQFF.

DNA for the CDR3: TGTGCCAGCAGCACGGACAGGGTAACTGAAGCTTTCTTT. Translated: CASSTDRVTEAFF. The chain recombines TRBV7-2 with TRBJ1-1; TRBD1 aligns across 8 bases. The V segment lost 5 bases and the J segment 5 bases; nucleotides outside the gene matches: 4. Per the germline V gene, CDR1 is SGHTA and CDR2 is FQGNSA. This CDR3 is built from 13 residues.

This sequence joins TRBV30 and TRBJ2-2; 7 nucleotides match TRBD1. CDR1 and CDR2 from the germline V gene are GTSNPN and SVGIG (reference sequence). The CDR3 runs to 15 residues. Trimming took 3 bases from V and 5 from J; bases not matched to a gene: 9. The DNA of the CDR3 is TGTGCCTGGAGGGAAAGACAGGGATTGACCGGGGAGCTGTTTTTT. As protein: CAWRERQGLTGELFF.

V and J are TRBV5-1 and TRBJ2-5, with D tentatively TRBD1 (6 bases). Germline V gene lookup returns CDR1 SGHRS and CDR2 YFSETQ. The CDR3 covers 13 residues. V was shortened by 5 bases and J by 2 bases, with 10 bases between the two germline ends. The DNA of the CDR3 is TGCGCCAGCAGACGTGGACAGCAAGAGACCCAGTACTTC. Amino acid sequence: CASRRGQQETQYF.

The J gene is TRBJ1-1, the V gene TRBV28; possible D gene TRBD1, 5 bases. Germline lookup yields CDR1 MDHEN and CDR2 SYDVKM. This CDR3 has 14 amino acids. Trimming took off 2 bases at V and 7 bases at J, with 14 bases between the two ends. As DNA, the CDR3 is TGTGCCAGCAGTTTAGGGTCAGGGTCGAATGAAGCTTTCTTT. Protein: CASSLGSGSNEAFF.

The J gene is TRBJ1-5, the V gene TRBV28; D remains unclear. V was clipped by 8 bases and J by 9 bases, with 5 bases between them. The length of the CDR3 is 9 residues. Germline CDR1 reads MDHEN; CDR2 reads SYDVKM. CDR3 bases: TGTGCCAGCGGCCGGCCCCAGCATTTT. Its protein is CASGRPQHF.

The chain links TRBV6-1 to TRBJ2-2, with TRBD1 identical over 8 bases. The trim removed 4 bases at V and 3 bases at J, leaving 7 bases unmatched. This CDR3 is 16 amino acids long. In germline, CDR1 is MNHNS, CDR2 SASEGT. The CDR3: CASSGRQGKYTGELFF. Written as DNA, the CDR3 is TGTGCCAGCAGTGGTCGACAGGGGAAATACACCGGGGAGCTGTTTTTT.

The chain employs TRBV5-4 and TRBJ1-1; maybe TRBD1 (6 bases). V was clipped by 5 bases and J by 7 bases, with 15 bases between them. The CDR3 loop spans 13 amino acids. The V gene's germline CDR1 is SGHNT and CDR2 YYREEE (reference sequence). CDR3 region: CASRRDRRDEAFF. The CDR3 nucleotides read TGTGCCAGCAGGCGAGACAGGAGAGATGAAGCTTTCTTT. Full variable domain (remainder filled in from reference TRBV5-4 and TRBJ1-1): ETGVTQSPTHLIKTRGQQVTLRCSSQSGHNTVSWYQQALGQGPQFIFQYYREEENGRGNFPPRFSGLQFPNYSSELNVNALELDDSALYLCASRRDRRDEAFFGQGTRLTVV.

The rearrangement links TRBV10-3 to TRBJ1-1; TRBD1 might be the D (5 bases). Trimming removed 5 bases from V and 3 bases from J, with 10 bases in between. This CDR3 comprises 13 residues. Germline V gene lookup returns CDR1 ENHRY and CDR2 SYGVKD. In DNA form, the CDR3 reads TGTGCCATCAGTCCCGCCAGGGACACTGAAGCTTTCTTT. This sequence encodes CAISPARDTEAFF.